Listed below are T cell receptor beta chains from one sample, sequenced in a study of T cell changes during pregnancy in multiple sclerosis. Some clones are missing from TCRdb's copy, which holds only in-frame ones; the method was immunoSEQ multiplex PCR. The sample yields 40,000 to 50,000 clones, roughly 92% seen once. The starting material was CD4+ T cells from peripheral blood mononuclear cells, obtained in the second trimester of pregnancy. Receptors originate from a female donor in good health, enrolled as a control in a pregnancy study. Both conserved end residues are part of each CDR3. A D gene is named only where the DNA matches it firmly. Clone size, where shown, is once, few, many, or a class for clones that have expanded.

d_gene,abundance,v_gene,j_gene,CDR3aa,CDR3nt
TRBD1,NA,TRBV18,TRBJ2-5,CASSPGDRVQETQYF,TGTGCCAGCTCACCAGGGGACAGAGTACAAGAGACCCAGTACTTC
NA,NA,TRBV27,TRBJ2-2,CASSLSRRGNTGELFF,TGTGCCAGCAGTTTATCGAGGCGGGGTAACACCGGGGAGCTGTTTTTT
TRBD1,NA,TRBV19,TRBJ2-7,CASSPRTGNREQYF,TGTGCCAGTAGTCCTCGGACAGGGAATAGGGAGCAGTACTTC
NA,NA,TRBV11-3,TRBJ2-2,CASSLTSQGELFF,TGTGCCAGCAGCTTGACGTCACAGGGGGAGCTGTTTTTT
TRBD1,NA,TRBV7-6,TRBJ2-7,CASSSTGDEQYF,TGTGCCAGCAGCTCCACAGGGGACGAGCAGTACTTC
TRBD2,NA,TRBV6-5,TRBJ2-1,CASSSWTRLSNEQFF,TGTGCCAGCAGTTCTTGGACTAGATTGAGCAATGAGCAGTTCTTC
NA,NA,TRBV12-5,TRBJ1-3,CASGQNTGNTIYF,TGTGCTAGTGGTCAGAATACGGGAAACACCATATATTTT
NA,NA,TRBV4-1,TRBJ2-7,CASSLFRGAGNEQYF,TGCGCCAGCAGCCTCTTTCGGGGGGCCGGCAACGAGCAGTACTTC
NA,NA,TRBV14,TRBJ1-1,CASSHLNTEAFF,TGTGCCAGCAGCCACTTGAACACTGAAGCTTTCTTT
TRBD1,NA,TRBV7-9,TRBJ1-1,CASSLKREGTGPRTEAFF,TGTGCCAGCAGCTTAAAGAGAGAAGGGACAGGCCCCCGGACTGAAGCTTTCTTT
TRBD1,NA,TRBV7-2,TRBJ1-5,CASSTDRGGQPQHF,TGTGCCAGCAGCACAGACAGGGGCGGTCAGCCCCAGCATTTT
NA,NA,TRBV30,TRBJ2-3,CAWSGAGGTDTQYF,TGTGCCTGGAGTGGGGCAGGAGGAACAGATACGCAGTATTTT
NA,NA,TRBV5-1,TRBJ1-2,CASSLNTLGGNGYTF,TGCGCCAGCAGCTTGAATACCCTAGGGGGAAACGGCTACACCTTC
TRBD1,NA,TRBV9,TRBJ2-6,CASSPQTGTRTSGANVLTF,TGTGCCAGCAGCCCTCAGACAGGGACAAGAACCTCTGGGGCCAACGTCCTGACTTTC
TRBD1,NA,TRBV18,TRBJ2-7,CASSRMGQGIYEQYF,TGTGCCAGCTCACGAATGGGACAGGGTATCTACGAGCAGTACTTC
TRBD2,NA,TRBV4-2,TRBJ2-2,CASSQGGLAVTGELFF,TGTGCCAGCAGCCAAGGGGGACTAGCAGTCACCGGGGAGCTGTTTTTT
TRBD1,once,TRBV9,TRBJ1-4,CASSRQGATNEKLFF,TGTGCCAGCAGTCGACAGGGGGCAACTAATGAAAAACTGTTTTTT
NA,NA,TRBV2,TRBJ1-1,CASTRGGPNTEAFF,TGTGCCAGCACCCGGGGGGGGCCGAATACTGAAGCTTTCTTT
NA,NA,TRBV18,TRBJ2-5,CASSPPSANQETQYF,TGTGCCAGCTCACCTCCTTCAGCGAATCAAGAGACCCAGTACTTC
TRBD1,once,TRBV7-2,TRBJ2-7,CASTIQQGAYEQYF,TGTGCCAGCACCATACAACAGGGGGCTTACGAGCAGTACTTC
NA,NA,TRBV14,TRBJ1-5,CASSPGSGNQPQHF,TGTGCCAGCAGCCCAGGGTCGGGCAATCAGCCCCAGCATTTT
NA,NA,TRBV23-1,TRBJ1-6,CASRDSGSYNSPLHF,TGCGCCAGCCGGGACTCAGGCTCCTATAATTCACCCCTCCACTTT
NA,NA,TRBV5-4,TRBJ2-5,CASSLASSGQETQYF,TGTGCCAGCAGCTTGGCGTCTAGTGGGCAAGAGACCCAGTACTTC
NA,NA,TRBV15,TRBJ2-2,CATSRDPGQNTGELFF,TGTGCCACCAGCAGAGACCCGGGACAGAACACCGGGGAGCTGTTTTTT
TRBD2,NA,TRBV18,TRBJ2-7,CASSPPSRGGYEQYF,TGTGCCAGCTCACCACCGTCGCGGGGGGGCTACGAGCAGTACTTC
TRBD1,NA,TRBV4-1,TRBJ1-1,CASSQPWGRTGGPEAFF,TGCGCCAGCAGCCAACCCTGGGGACGGACAGGGGGACCTGAAGCTTTCTTT
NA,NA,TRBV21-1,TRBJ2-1,CASSKVELSYNEQFF,TGTGCCAGCAGCAAAGTTGAGCTCTCCTACAATGAGCAGTTCTTC
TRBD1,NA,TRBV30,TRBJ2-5,CAWNPGQGLETQYF,TGTGCCTGGAATCCGGGACAGGGGTTAGAGACCCAGTACTTC
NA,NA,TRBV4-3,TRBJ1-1,CASSQRQDTEAFF,TGCGCCAGCAGCCAAAGACAGGACACTGAAGCTTTCTTT
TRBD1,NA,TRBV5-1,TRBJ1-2,CASSWDRGVRGYTF,TGCGCCAGCAGCTGGGACAGGGGAGTGAGGGGCTACACCTTC
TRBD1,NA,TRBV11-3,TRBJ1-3,CASSLWDRGNTIYF,TGTGCCAGCAGCTTATGGGACAGGGGGAACACCATATATTTT
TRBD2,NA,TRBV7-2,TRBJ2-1,CASSVLGGRLDEQFF,TGTGCCAGCAGCGTACTGGGGGGGAGGCTCGATGAGCAGTTCTTC
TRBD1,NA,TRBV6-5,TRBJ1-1,CATRPGTASSAFF,TGTGCCACCCGCCCCGGGACAGCTTCCTCAGCTTTCTTT
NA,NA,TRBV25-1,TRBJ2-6,CASSESYRANVLTF,TGTGCCAGCAGTGAATCCTATAGGGCCAACGTCCTGACTTTC
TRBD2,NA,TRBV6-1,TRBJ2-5,CASSEGTRGETQYF,TGTGCCAGCAGTGAAGGCACGCGGGGGGAGACCCAGTACTTC
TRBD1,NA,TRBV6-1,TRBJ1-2,CASSPQDRDYGYTF,TGTGCCAGCAGTCCCCAAGACAGGGACTATGGCTACACCTTC
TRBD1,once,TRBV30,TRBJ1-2,CAWTGGAYGYTF,TGTGCCTGGACAGGGGGCGCCTATGGCTACACCTTC
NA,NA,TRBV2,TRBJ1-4,CASSVGGATNEKLFF,TGTGCCAGCAGTGTAGGTGGAGCAACTAATGAAAAACTGTTTTTT
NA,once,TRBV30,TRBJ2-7,CAWIARRSYEQYF,TGTGCCTGGATAGCCCGAAGGTCCTACGAGCAGTACTTC
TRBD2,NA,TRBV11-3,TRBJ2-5,CASSFRGLAGAETQYF,TGTGCCAGCAGCTTTAGGGGACTAGCGGGGGCGGAGACCCAGTACTTC
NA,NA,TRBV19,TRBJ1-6,CASSKEGRMGGSPLHF,TGTGCCAGTTCCAAGGAGGGACGGATGGGTGGTTCACCCCTCCACTTT
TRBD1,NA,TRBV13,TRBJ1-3,CASSLRQGALVTGNTIYF,TGTGCCAGCAGCCTCCGACAGGGCGCTCTCGTAACTGGAAACACCATATATTTT
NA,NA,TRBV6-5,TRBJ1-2,CASSRSGDSYGYTF,TGTGCCAGCAGCCGCTCGGGCGACAGCTATGGCTACACCTTC
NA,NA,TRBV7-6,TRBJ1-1,CASSLVGGEHTEAFF,TGTGCCAGCAGCTTAGTGGGTGGGGAGCACACTGAAGCTTTCTTT
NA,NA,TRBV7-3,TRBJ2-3,CASSLVIEPDTQYF,TGTGCCAGCAGCTTAGTTATCGAGCCAGATACGCAGTATTTT
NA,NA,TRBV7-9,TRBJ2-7,CASSFGRDSYEQYF,TGTGCCAGCAGCTTCGGCAGGGACTCCTACGAGCAGTACTTC
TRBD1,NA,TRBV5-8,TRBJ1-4,CASSSGQGQGEKLFF,TGTGCCAGCAGCTCCGGACAGGGGCAGGGTGAAAAACTGTTTTTT
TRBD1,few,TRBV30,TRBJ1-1,CAWSGQGKFF,TGTGCCTGGAGTGGACAGGGAAAATTCTTT
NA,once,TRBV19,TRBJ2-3,CASSMAGVGTDTQYF,TGTGCCAGTAGTATGGCAGGGGTAGGCACAGATACGCAGTATTTT
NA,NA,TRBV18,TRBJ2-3,CASSPPGLGGDTQYF,TGTGCCAGCTCACCACCGGGACTGGGCGGGGATACGCAGTATTTT
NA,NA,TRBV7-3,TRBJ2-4,CASSEQDTLAKNIQYF,TGTGCCAGCAGCGAACAGGACACGTTAGCCAAAAACATTCAGTACTTC
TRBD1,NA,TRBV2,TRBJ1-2,CASRGQESYGYTF,TGTGCCAGCAGGGGACAGGAGAGCTATGGCTACACCTTC
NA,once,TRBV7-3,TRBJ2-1,CASSLLIQPYNEQFF,TGTGCCAGCAGCTTATTGATACAGCCCTACAATGAGCAGTTCTTC
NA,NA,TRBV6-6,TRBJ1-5,CASSAGDQPQHF,TGTGCCAGCAGTGCAGGGGATCAGCCCCAGCATTTT
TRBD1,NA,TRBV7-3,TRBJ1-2,CASSPRRQGDITF,TGTGCCAGCAGCCCACGTAGACAGGGTGATATCACCTTC
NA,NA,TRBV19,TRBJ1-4,CASSPQGGDEKLFF,TGTGCCAGTAGTCCCCAGGGAGGGGACGAAAAACTGTTTTTT